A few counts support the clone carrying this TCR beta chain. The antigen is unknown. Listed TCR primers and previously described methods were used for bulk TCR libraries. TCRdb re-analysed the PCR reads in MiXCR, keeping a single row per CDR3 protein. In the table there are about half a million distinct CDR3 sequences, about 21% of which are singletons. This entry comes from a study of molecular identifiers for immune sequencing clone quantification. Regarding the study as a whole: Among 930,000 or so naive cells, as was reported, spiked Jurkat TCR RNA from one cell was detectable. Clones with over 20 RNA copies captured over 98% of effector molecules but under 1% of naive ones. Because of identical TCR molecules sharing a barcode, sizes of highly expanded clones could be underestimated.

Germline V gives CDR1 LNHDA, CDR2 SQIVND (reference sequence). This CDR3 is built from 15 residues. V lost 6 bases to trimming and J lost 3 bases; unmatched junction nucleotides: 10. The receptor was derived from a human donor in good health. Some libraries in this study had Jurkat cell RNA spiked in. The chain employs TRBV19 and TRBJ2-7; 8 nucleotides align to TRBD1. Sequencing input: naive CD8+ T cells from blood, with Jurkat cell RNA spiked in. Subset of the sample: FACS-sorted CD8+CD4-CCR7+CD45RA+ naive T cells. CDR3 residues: CASSLGQGWIYEQYF. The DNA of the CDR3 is TGTGCCAGTAGCCTTGGACAGGGTTGGATCTACGAGCAGTACTTC.